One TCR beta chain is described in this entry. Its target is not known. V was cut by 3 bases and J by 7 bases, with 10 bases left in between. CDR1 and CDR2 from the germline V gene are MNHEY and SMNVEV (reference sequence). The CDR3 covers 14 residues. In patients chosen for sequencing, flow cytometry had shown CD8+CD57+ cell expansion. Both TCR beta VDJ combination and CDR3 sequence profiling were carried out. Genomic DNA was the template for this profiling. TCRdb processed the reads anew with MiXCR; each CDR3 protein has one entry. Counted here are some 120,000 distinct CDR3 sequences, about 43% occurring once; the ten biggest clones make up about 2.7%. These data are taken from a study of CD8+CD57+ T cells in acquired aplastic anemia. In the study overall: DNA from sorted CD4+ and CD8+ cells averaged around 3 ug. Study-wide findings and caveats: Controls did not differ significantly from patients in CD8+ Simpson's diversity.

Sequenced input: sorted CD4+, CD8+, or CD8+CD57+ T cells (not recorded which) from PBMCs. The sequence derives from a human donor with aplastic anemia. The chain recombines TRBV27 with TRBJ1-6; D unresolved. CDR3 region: CASSFGRENSPLHF. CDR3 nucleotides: TGTGCCAGCAGTTTCGGACGGGAGAATTCACCCCTCCACTTT.